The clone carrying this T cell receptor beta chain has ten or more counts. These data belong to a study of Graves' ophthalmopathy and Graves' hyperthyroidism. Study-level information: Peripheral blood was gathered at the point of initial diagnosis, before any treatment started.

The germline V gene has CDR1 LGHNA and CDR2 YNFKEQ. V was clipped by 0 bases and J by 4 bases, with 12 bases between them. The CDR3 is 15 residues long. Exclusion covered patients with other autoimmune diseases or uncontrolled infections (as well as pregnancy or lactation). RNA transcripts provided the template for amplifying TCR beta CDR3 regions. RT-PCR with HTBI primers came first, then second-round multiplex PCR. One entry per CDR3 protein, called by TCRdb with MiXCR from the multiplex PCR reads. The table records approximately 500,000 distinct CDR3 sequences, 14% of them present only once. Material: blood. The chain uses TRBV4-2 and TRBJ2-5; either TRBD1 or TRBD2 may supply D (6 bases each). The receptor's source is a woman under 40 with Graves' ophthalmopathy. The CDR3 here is CASSQDGGLRETQYF. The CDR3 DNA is TGTGCCAGCAGCCAAGATGGGGGGCTAAGAGAGACCCAGTACTTC.